The entry below describes one T cell receptor beta chain. Its antigen is as yet unknown. Terminally differentiated effector memory CD45RA+ cells were left out of the naive CD8 fraction, which was CD45RO-negative and positively selected for CCR7. V dropped 6 bases and J dropped 3; count of bases not matched to a gene: 15. The CDR3 extends over 17 amino acids. Germline V gives CDR1 MDHEN, CDR2 SYDVKM. This specimen comes from a study of shared clonotypes between healthy human individuals. Clones were read by immunoSEQ multiplex PCR, and TCRdb kept only the in-frame ones, dropping some. The repertoire holds a few million clones, with approximately 92% as singletons. Whole-study findings and limits: All-four-donor shared clonotypes had higher generation probabilities than non-shared clonotypes did.

The material sequenced was naive CD8+ T cells from PBMCs. The TCR was taken from a man aged 18 to 35 in good health. Some clones in this sample may be carry-over from other donors' samples. The chain links TRBV28 to TRBJ2-3, with 7 bases that match TRBD2. CDR3 sequence (DNA): TGTGCCAGCAGCTCTACGACTAGCTCCGGGAGGACAGATACGCAGTATTTT. This sequence encodes CASSSTTSSGRTDTQYF.